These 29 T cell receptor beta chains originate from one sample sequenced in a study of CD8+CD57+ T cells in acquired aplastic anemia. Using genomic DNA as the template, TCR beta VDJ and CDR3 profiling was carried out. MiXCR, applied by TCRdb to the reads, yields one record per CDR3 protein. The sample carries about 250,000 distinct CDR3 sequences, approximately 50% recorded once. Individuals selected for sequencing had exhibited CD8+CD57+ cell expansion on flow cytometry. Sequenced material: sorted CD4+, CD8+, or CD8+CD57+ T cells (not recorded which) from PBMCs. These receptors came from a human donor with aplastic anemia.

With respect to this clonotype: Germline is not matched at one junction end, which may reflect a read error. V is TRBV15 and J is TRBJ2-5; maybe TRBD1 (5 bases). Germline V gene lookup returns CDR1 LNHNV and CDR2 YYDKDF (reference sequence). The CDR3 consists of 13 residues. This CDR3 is CATSRGQQRTKYF. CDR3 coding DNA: TGTGCCACCAGCAGAGGACAGCAAAGGACCAAGTACTTC.

In nucleotides, the CDR3 is TGCAGTGCCAATAGCGGGGGACCCTACAATGAGCAGTTCTTC. Translated, it gives CSANSGGPYNEQFF. This chain uses TRBV20-1 with TRBJ2-1, with 9 bases matching TRBD2. The trim removed 6 bases at V and 2 bases at J, leaving 5 bases unmatched. This CDR3 region has 14 residues. Germline V gene sequence: CDR1 DFQATT, CDR2 SNEGSKA (reference sequence).

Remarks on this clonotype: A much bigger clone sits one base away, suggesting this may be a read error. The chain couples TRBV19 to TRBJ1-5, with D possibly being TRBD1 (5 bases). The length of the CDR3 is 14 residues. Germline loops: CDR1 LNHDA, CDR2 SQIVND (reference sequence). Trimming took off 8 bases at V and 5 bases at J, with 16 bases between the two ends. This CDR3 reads CASWRGLSDQPQHF. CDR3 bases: TGTGCCAGTTGGAGGGGACTAAGCGATCAGCCCCAGCATTTT.

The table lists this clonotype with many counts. The CDR3 DNA reads as TGCAGCGTTGACTCTGCCAGGGGCTCCTACAATGAGCAGTTCTTC. Its translation: CSVDSARGSYNEQFF. The chain joins TRBV29-1 to TRBJ2-1; tentatively, D is TRBD1 (6 bases). V dropped 3 bases and J dropped 0 bases, with 12 bases sitting between them. Germline V gene data show CDR1 as SQVTM and CDR2 as ANQGSEA. The CDR3 covers 15 residues.

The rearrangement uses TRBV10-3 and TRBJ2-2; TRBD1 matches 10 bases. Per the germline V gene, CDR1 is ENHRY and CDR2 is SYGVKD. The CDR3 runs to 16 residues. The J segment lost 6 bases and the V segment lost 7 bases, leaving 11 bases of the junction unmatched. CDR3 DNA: TGTGCCATCACTTCCGGGACAGGGGATAACCCCGGGGAGCTGTTTTTT. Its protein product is CAITSGTGDNPGELFF.

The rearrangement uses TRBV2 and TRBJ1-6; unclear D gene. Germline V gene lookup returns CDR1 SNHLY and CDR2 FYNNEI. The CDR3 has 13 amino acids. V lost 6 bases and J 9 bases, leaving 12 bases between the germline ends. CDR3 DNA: TGTGCCAGCAGCGTAGATGGTGGTTCACCCCTCCACTTT. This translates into CASSVDGGSPLHF.

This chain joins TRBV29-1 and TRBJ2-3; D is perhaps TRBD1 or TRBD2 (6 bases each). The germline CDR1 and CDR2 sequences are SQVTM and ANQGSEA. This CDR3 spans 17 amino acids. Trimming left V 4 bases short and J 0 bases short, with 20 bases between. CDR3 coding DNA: TGCAGCGTTGCCCCTCTGGCGGGACACGCGAGCACAGATACGCAGTATTTT. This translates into CSVAPLAGHASTDTQYF.

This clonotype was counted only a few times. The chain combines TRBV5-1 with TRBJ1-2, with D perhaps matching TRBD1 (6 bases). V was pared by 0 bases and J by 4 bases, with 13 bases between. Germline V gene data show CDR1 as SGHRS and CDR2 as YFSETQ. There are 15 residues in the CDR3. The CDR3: CASSLGQAWGYGYTF. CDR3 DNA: TGCGCCAGCAGCTTGGGACAGGCCTGGGGCTATGGCTACACCTTC.

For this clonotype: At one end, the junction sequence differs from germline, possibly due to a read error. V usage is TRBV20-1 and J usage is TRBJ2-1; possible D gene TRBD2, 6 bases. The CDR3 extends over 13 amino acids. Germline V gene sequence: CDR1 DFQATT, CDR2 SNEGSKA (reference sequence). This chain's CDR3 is CSARDMDYNGQFF. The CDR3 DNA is TGCAGTGCTAGGGATATGGACTACAATGGGCAGTTCTTC.

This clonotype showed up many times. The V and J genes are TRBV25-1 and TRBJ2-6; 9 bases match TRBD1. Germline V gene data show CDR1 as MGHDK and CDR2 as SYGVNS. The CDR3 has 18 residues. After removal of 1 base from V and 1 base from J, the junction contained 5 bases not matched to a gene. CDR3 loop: CASSEWDRDRSGANVLTF. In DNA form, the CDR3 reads TGTGCCAGCAGTGAATGGGACAGGGACCGATCTGGGGCCAACGTCCTGACTTTC.

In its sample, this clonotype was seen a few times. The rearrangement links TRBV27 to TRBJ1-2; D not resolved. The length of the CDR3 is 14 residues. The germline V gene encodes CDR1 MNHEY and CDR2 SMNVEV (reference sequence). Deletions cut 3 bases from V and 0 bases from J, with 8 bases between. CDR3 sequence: CASSFGRANYGYTF. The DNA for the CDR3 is TGTGCCAGCAGTTTCGGAAGAGCTAACTATGGCTACACCTTC.

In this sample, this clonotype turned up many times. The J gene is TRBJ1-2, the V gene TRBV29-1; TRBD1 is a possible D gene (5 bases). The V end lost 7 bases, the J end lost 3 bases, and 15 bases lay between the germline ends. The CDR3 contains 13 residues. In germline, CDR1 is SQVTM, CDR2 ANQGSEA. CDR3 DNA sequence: TGCAGCGCCCTTCGTGACAGTGACTATGGCTACACCTTC. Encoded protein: CSALRDSDYGYTF. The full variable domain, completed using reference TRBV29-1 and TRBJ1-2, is SAVISQKPSRDICQRGTSLTIQCQVDSQVTMMFWYRQQPGQSLTLIATANQGSEATYESGFVIDKFPISRPNLTFSTLTVSNMSPEDSSIYLCSALRDSDYGYTFGSGTRLTVV.

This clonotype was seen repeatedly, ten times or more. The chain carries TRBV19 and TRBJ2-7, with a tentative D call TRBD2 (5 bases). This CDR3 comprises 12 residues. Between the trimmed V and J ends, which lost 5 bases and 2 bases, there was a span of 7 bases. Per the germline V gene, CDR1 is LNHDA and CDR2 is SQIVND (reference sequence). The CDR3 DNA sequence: TGTGCCAGTAGTGACGGGACCTACGAGCAGTACTTC. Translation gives CASSDGTYEQYF.

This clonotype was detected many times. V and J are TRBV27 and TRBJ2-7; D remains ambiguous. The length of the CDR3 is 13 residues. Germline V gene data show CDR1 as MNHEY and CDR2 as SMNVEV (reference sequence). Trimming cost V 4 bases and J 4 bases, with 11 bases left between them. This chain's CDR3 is CASSSKDPYEQYF. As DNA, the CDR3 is TGTGCCAGCAGTTCCAAAGACCCATACGAGCAGTACTTC.

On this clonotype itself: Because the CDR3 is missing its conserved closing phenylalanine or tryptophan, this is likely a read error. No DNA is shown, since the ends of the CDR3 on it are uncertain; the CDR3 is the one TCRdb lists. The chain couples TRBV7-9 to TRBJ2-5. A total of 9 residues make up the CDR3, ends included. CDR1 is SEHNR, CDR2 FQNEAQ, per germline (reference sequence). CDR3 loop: CASSSTSSV.

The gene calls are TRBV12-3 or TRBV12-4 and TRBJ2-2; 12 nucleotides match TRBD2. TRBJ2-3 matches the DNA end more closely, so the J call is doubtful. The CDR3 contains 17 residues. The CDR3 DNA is TGTGCCAGCAGCGAGACCGGGACTAGCGGGAGCACAGATACGCAGTATTTT. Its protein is CASSETGTSGSTDTQYF.

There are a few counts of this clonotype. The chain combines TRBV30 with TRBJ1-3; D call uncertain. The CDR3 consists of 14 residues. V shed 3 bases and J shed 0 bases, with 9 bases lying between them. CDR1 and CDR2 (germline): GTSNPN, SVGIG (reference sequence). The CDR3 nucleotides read TGTGCCTGGAGCGACGGGAGCTCTGGAAACACCATATATTTT. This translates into CAWSDGSSGNTIYF.

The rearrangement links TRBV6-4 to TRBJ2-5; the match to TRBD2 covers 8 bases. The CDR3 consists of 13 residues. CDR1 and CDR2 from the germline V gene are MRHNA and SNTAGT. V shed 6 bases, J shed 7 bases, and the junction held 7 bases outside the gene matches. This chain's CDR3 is CASSPGLEATQYF. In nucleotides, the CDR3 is TGTGCCAGCAGCCCGGGACTAGAAGCGACCCAGTACTTC.

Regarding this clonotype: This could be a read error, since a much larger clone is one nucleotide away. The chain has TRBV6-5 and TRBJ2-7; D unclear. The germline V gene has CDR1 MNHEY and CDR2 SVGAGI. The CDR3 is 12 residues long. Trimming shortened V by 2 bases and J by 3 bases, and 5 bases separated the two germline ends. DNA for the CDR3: TGTGCCAGCAGTTACAACGGCTACGAGCAGTACTTC. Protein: CASSYNGYEQYF.

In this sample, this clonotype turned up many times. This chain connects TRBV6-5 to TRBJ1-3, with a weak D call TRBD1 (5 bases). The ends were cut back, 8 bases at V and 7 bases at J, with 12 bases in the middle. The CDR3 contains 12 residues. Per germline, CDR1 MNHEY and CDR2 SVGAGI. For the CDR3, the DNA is TGTGCCAGCCTGCAGGGAAGCAACACCATATATTTT. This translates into CASLQGSNTIYF.

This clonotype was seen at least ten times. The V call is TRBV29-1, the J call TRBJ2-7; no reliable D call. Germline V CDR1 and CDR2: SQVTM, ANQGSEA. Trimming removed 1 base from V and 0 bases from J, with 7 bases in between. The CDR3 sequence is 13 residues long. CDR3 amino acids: CSVEGNLSYEQYF. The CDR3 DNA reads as TGCAGCGTTGAAGGTAACCTCTCCTACGAGCAGTACTTC.

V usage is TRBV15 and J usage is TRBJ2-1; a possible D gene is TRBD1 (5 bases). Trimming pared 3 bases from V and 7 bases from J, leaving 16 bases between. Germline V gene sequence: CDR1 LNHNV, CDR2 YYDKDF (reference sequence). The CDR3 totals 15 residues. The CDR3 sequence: CATSSEPGSGNEQFF. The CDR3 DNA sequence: TGTGCCACCAGCAGTGAGCCAGGGTCAGGGAATGAGCAGTTCTTC.

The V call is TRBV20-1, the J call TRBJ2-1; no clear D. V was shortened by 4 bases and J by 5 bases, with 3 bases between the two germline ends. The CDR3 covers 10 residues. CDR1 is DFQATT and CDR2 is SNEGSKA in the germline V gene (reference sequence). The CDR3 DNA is TGCAGTGCTACCGACAATGAGCAGTTCTTC. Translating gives CSATDNEQFF.

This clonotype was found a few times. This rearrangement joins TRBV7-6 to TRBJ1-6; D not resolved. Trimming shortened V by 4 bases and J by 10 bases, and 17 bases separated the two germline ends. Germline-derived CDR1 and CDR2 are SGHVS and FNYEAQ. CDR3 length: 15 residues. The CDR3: CASSSSPAQASPLHF. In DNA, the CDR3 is TGTGCCAGCAGCTCTAGTCCGGCGCAGGCATCACCCCTCCACTTT.

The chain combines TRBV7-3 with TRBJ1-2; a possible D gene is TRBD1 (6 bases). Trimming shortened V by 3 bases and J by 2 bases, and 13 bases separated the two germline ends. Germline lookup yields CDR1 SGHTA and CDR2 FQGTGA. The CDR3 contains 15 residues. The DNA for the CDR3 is TGTGCCAGCAGCTTTAGGCCAGGGGAGAACTATGGCTACACCTTC. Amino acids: CASSFRPGENYGYTF.

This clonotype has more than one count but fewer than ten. The CDR3 sequence is CATSGYSGYTF. The CDR3 region has the DNA TGTGCCACCAGTGGATACAGTGGCTACACCTTC. The chain is built from TRBV24-1 and TRBJ1-2, with no clear D. There are 11 residues in the CDR3. The germline CDR1 and CDR2 sequences are KGHDR and SFDVKD. Trimming removed 5 bases at V and 7 bases at J, with 7 bases between.

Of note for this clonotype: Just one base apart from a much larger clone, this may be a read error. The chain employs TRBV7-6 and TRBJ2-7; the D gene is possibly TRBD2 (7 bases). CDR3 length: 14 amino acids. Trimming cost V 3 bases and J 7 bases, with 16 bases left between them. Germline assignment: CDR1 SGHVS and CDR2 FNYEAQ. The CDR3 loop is CASSLVGGRREQYF. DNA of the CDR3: TGTGCCAGCAGCTTGGTCGGGGGGCGGAGGGAGCAGTACTTC.

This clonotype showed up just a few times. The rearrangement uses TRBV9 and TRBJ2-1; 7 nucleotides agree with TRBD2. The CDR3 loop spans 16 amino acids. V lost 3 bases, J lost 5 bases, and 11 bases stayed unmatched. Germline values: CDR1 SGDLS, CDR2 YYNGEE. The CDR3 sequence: CASSGAGAKGNNEQFF. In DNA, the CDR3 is TGTGCCAGCAGCGGTGCGGGAGCTAAGGGAAACAATGAGCAGTTCTTC.

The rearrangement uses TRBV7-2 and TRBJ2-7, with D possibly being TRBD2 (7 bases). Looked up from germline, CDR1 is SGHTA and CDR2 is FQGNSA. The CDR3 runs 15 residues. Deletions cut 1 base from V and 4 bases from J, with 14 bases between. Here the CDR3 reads CASSLGGGPLYEQYF. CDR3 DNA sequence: TGTGCCAGCAGCTTAGGCGGGGGCCCCCTGTACGAGCAGTACTTC.